Sequencing of this T cell receptor beta chain was carried out in a study of human T cells and chemical hapten exposure. Across the whole study: Subjects had 2% DPC placed on roughly 2 cm by roughly 2 cm of upper inner arm skin for sensitization. Each week of the roughly 24-week study, patients had diphenylcyclopropenone applied to the scalp.

Indicated time point: patch test 2, 6 weeks after DPC sensitization. Stated treatment: therapeutic diphenylcyclopropenone sensitization with weekly scalp DPC. The authors extracted total RNA from unfractionated whole blood. Regarding the study as a whole: Expanded TCRs produced significantly more large CDR3 similarity clusters than controls did.

MiXCR, applied by TCRdb to the RACE reads, yields one record per CDR3 protein. In the table there are 35,000 to 45,000 distinct CDR3 sequences, about 8.9% of which are singletons. In this sample, this clonotype turned up a few times. The antigen is not known. Germline CDR1 is SNHLY and CDR2 is FYNNEI. With 9 bases removed from V and 5 bases from J, the gap between germline ends came to 13 bases. CDR3 length: 13 residues. The source of this sequence is a woman aged 40 to 49 with alopecia areata. Some clones in this sample may be carry-over from other donors' samples. Source: whole blood, taken in connection with sensitization to the hapten diphenylcyclopropenone (DPC). The rearrangement joins TRBV2 to TRBJ1-4; D may be TRBD1 (5 bases). The CDR3 DNA follows: TGTGCCAGTAGAAACCGGGACAATGAAAAACTGTTTTTT. Translation: CASRNRDNEKLFF.